Here is one T cell receptor (beta chain) with its context. Its cognate antigen is unknown. The sample is drawn from a study of synovial regulatory T cells in juvenile arthritis. Produced via immunoSEQ multiplex PCR; TCRdb's table is partial and in-frame only. This sample's clone table lists 7,500 to 10,000 clones. The germline gives CDR1 SGHRS, CDR2 YFSETQ. The CDR3 runs 12 residues. No coding sequence is recorded. Donors were roughly 11 juvenile idiopathic arthritis patients with active disease, 3 polyarticular and 8 oligoarticular. Overall study results and limits: Across patients, iaTreg TCR repertoires were mostly private, partly shared with synovial Teff and blood CPL. Compared with other blood Treg cells, inflammation-associated Treg cells had reduced TCR diversity. CDR3 overlap with synovial Tregs was higher for iaTregs than other blood Tregs.

This clonotype was sampled from a donor younger than 30 with juvenile idiopathic arthritis. V and J are TRBV5-1 and TRBJ1-1. Sequenced sample: Treg cells from blood. Subset given: remaining (HLA-DR-negative) circulating blood Treg cells. This CDR3 is CASSWGNTEAFF.